These T cell receptor beta chains were read from a single sample in a study of T cell responses to AZD1222 COVID-19 vaccine. The table came from immunoSEQ multiplex PCR; TCRdb's copy has only in-frame clones and leaves some out. The top ten clones hold roughly 10% of a sample with 59,000 or so clones, about 81% of them seen once. Source: peripheral blood, taken on day 0 of AZD1222 vaccination. The receptors derive from an adult in good health. Both conserved end residues are part of each CDR3. D genes are given only for firm matches. Clone size is stated in some rows and not others, as once, few, many or a class when expanded.

V	size	D	J	DNA	CDR3
TRBV12-2	.	.	TRBJ1-6	TGTGCAAGTCGCCCTTTTTGGGGGGGAAAGAGATCACCCCTCCACTTT	CASRPFWGGKRSPLHF
TRBV6-2/TRBV6-3	.	.	TRBJ1-2	TGTGCCAGCAGTTTCGACAGCCCGGTGGCCGGCTACACCTTC	CASSFDSPVAGYTF
TRBV6-5	.	.	TRBJ2-3	TGTGCCAGCCAGCGGCCGGGGGAGGCAGATACGCAGTATTTT	CASQRPGEADTQYF
TRBV12-5	.	.	TRBJ1-1	TGTGCTAGTGGTGCGACCGGGGGCGCTGAAGCTTTCTTT	CASGATGGAEAFF
TRBV28	.	.	TRBJ1-5	TGTGCCAGCAGTTCCCCGGACAAGGGGTTCAATCAGCCCCAGCATTTT	CASSSPDKGFNQPQHF
TRBV19	.	.	TRBJ1-1	TGTGCCAGTAGTATTTTGAACACTGAAGCTTTCTTT	CASSILNTEAFF
TRBV15	.	.	TRBJ1-2	TGTGCCACCAGCACCCGGGACGGGGCTAACTATGGCTACACCTTC	CATSTRDGANYGYTF
TRBV28	.	TRBD1	TRBJ2-3	TGTGCCAGCAGACCCGGGACAGGGGACGCAGATACGCAGTATTTT	CASRPGTGDADTQYF
TRBV27	.	.	TRBJ2-7	TGTGCCAGCAGTTTTCATGGCAGTTCCTACGAGCAGTACTTC	CASSFHGSSYEQYF
TRBV6-5	.	.	TRBJ1-6	TGTGCCAGCAGTTTGGGCGCGATATCACCCCTCCACTTT	CASSLGAISPLHF
TRBV9	.	.	TRBJ2-1	TGTGCCAGCAGCGTGGCCGAGTCTCTATACAATGAGCAGTTCTTC	CASSVAESLYNEQFF
TRBV6-5	.	.	TRBJ1-1	TGTGCCAGCAGTTACCGACAGGTGGGCACTGAAGCTTTCTTT	CASSYRQVGTEAFF
TRBV9	.	TRBD2	TRBJ2-2	TGTGCCAGCAGCGTTAGCGGGAGTGCAATCACCGGGGAGCTGTTTTTT	CASSVSGSAITGELFF
TRBV11-2	.	TRBD2	TRBJ2-3	TGTGCCAGCAGCCGGGCGAATTGGCGGGGGGGCGGACCGTGGGATACGCAGTATTTT	CASSRANWRGGGPWDTQYF
TRBV6-4	.	.	TRBJ1-1	TGTGCCAGCAGTGACTGGTCCTTGGGTACTGAAGCTTTCTTT	CASSDWSLGTEAFF
TRBV25-1	.	.	TRBJ1-2	TGTGCCAGCAGTGGTATCCAGGGGGGCTACACCTTC	CASSGIQGGYTF
TRBV2	.	.	TRBJ2-7	TGTGCCAGCACCTCGGGGAGGAGTGGGCAGTACTTC	CASTSGRSGQYF
TRBV5-1	.	.	TRBJ1-2	TGCGCCAGCAGCTTGGAGGTAGACTATGGCTACACCTTC	CASSLEVDYGYTF
TRBV5-1	.	TRBD2	TRBJ2-3	TGCGCCAGCAGCTTGTTGGCGCGGGGGGACACAGATACGCAGTATTTT	CASSLLARGDTDTQYF
TRBV12-3/TRBV12-4	.	.	TRBJ2-7	TGTGCCAGCGTGTTGTCAGGGGTCTACGAGCAGTACTTC	CASVLSGVYEQYF
TRBV5-4	once	.	TRBJ1-1	TGTGCCAGCAGCCCAAGCTGGGGGAACACTGAAGCTTTCTTT	CASSPSWGNTEAFF
TRBV11-3	.	TRBD2	TRBJ2-1	TGTGCCAGCAGCCCTAGATGGACTAGCGGGAGGGAATACAATGAGCAGTTCTTC	CASSPRWTSGREYNEQFF